This TCR beta chain was documented in a study of post-analysis software for immune sequencing data. Findings and caveats of the study: Elevated frequency relative to controls characterized four or five TRBV segments in patients, TRBV5-6, TRBV5-1 and TRBV20-1 among them. Strong co-clustering by F measure linked samples that shared a preparation batch.

V lost 1 base to trimming and J lost 0 bases, with 3 bases between them. The germline V gene encodes CDR1 LNHNV and CDR2 YYDKDF (reference sequence). CDR3 length: 13 amino acids. The authors incorporated unique molecular identifiers into the TCR beta cDNA libraries. Some 500,000 cDNA molecules were obtained per 1 to 10 million input T cells. One entry per CDR3 protein, called by TCRdb with MiXCR from the PCR reads. The repertoire consists of some 450,000 distinct CDR3 sequences, with roughly 45% occurring once and the leading ten covering 9% to 14%. With respect to this clonotype: Its antigen is unknown.

The sample was blood. This clonotype was sampled from a girl between 10 and 17 years old with multiple sclerosis. The chain is built from TRBV15 and TRBJ1-1; no definite D call. CDR3 in DNA: TGTGCCACCAGCAGAGTAATGAACACTGAAGCTTTCTTT. It translates to CATSRVMNTEAFF.